This TCR beta chain was captured by sequencing in a study of T-cell memory formation after mild COVID-19. To note about this clonotype: Its antigen remains unidentified.

Study-level results: A second wave expanding day 15 to 37 was CD4+-biased; contracting clones were balanced. CD4+ clones that contracted lay mainly in CM and EM; CD8+ ones lay in EMRA.

The germline gives CDR1 LNHDA, CDR2 SQIVND (reference sequence). The CDR3 is 11 amino acids. Trimming shortened V by 4 bases and J by 4 bases, and 5 bases separated the two germline ends. The authors produced TCR alpha and TCR beta cDNA libraries with sample barcodes and UMIs by 5'RACE using constant-segment primers. TCRdb ran MiXCR on the 5' RACE reads and lists one entry per CDR3 protein. This sample carries about 45,000 distinct CDR3 sequences, 8% to 10% of them seen once, and the ten largest clones take approximately 12%. The gene calls are TRBV19 and TRBJ2-7; D unclear. What was sequenced was PBMCs or a T cell subset sorted from them (not recorded which). This clonotype was sampled from an adult woman who had mild COVID-19 (a few samples of this study predate the infection). Cell type and time point are not known. CDR3 region: CASSTAYEQYF. As DNA, the CDR3 is TGTGCCAGTAGTACCGCGTACGAGCAGTACTTC.